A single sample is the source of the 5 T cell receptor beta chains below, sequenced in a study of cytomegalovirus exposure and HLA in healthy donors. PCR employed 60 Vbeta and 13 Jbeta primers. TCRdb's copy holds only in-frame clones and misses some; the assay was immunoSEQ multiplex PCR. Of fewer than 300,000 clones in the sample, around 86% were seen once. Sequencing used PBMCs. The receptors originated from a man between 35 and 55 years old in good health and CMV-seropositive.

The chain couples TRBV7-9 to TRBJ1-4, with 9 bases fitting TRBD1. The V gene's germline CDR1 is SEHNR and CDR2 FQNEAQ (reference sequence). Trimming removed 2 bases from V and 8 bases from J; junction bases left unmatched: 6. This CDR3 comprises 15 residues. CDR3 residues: CASSLPDRGYEKLFF. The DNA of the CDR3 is TGTGCCAGCAGCTTACCGGACAGGGGCTACGAAAAACTGTTTTTT.

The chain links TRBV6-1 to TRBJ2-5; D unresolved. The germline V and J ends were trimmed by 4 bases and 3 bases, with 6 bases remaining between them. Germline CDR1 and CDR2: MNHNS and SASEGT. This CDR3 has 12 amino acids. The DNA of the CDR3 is TGTGCCAGCAGTGTGTCAGAAGAGACCCAGTACTTC. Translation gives CASSVSEETQYF.

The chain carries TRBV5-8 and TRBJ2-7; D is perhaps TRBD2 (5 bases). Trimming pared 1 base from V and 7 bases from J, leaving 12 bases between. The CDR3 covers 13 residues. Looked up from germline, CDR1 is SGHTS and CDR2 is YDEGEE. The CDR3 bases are TGTGCCAGCAGCTTGACGCGGGTCGGGGAGCAGTACTTC. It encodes CASSLTRVGEQYF.

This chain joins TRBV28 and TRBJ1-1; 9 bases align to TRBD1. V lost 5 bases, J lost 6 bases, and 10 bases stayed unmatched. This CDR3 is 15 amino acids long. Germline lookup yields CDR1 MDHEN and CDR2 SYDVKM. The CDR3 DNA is TGTGCCAGCAGTGCCCCGGGACAGGGTGTTGCTGAAGCTTTCTTT. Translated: CASSAPGQGVAEAFF.

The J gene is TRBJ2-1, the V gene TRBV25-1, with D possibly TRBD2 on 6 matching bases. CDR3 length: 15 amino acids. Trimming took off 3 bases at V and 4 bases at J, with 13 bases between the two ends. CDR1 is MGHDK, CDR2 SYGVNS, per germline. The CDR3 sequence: CASSDRYSGYNEQFF. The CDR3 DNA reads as TGTGCCAGCAGTGATAGATATAGCGGATACAATGAGCAGTTCTTC. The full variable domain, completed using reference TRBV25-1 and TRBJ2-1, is EADIYQTPRYLVIGTGKKITLECSQTMGHDKMYWYQQDPGMELHLIHYSYGVNSTEKGDLSSESTVSRIRTEHFPLTLESARPSHTSQYLCASSDRYSGYNEQFFGPGTRLTVL.